Below, one T cell receptor beta chain is given with its context. Its antigen is undetermined. A much bigger clone sits one base away, suggesting this may be a read error. A single record per CDR3 protein comes from TCRdb applying MiXCR to the multiplex PCR reads. The sample carries 180,000 or so distinct CDR3 sequences, roughly 29% recorded once. This sample was included in a study of breast tumors, draining lymph nodes, adjacent tissues. Regarding the study as a whole: Findings are consistent with lymph node origin and intratumoral expansion of most tumor T cells. Tumor T cell lymph node origin was a supported hypothesis, not proven. Tumor TCR diversity was below lymph nodes but above nontumor tissue.

V was cut by 5 bases and J by 0 bases, with 11 bases left in between. CDR3 length: 15 residues. The germline CDR1 and CDR2 sequences are PRHDT and FYEKMQ (reference sequence). Axillary draining lymph nodes of breast cancer patients supplied the node samples. The sequence came from a female donor with breast cancer. Some clones in this sample may be carry-over from other donors' samples. Sequences were obtained from axillary lymph node tissue. J is TRBJ1-3 and V is TRBV13; tentative D call: TRBD1 (5 bases). CDR3 coding DNA: TGTGCCAGCAGCCCCAGACAGCTCTCTGGAAACACCATATATTTT. Translating it yields CASSPRQLSGNTIYF.